Below are 21 T cell receptor beta chains sequenced from a single sample in a study of fetal regulatory T cell absence and autoimmunity (dated by TCRdb to 2016 to 2017). Library preparation used the immunoSEQ multiplex PCR assay. TCRdb's version of the immuneACCESS table is confined to in-frame rearrangements and falls short of the full clone set. An unresolved V gene accounts for under half of the shortfall where checked; the remainder is of unknown origin. This sample holds roughly 95,000 clones; 60% to 80% were observed only once. In total, the top ten clones hold approximately 1.9% of the sample. The sequencing sample was made of pancreas tissue. These receptors were obtained from a male donor with IPEX syndrome.

This clone was seen more than once but under ten times. This rearrangement joins TRBV5-1 to TRBJ2-7; TRBD1 matches 7 bases. V lost 3 bases and J lost 0; bases outside the gene matches: 0. This CDR3 region has 13 residues. Per the germline V gene, CDR1 is SGHRS and CDR2 is YFSETQ. CDR3: CASSWDSSYEQYF. In DNA, the CDR3 is TGCGCCAGCAGCTGGGACAGCTCCTACGAGCAGTACTTC.

The chain uses TRBV19 and TRBJ2-7; 11 bases agree with TRBD2. Germline trimming cut 3 bases from V and 7 bases from J; bases unmatched to any gene: 11. Germline CDR1 reads LNHDA; CDR2 reads SQIVND (reference sequence). The CDR3 consists of 16 residues. The CDR3 loop is CASSMNSGRALGEQYF. CDR3 bases: TGTGCCAGTAGTATGAATAGCGGGAGGGCCCTGGGGGAGCAGTACTTC.

This clone appeared a few times. An end of the junction does not agree with germline; a read error may underlie this. This chain links TRBV2 with TRBJ1-4, with D maybe TRBD1 (5 bases). Germline V CDR1 and CDR2: SNHLY, FYNNEI. CDR3 size: 14 residues. CDR3 amino acids: CASGGDGTMKNLFF. DNA of the CDR3: TGTGCCAGCGGGGGGGACGGTACAATGAAAAACCTGTTTTTT.

The chain employs TRBV27 and TRBJ2-2; D may match TRBD1 or TRBD2 (5 bases each). Trimming left V 3 bases short and J 3 bases short, with 8 bases between. Germline V gives CDR1 MNHEY, CDR2 SMNVEV (reference sequence). The CDR3 extends over 14 amino acids. Written as DNA, the CDR3 is TGTGCCAGCAGTTTGGGGACGGACACCGGGGAGCTGTTTTTT. Amino acids: CASSLGTDTGELFF.

This clone was counted once. The gene calls are TRBV11-2 and TRBJ2-3; 11 nucleotides agree with TRBD1. CDR3 size: 18 residues. V was pared by 7 bases and J by 3 bases, with 15 bases of the junction left unmatched. Germline CDR1 is SGHAT and CDR2 is FQNNGV. This chain's CDR3 is CASINPREDRGLTDTQYF. The DNA of the CDR3 is TGTGCCAGCATCAACCCCCGCGAGGACAGGGGGCTAACAGATACGCAGTATTTT.

In its sample, this clone was seen a few times. This CDR3 reads CAISELGPSNYGYTF. The CDR3 DNA reads TGTGCCATCAGTGAGTTGGGTCCATCTAACTATGGCTACACCTTC. The chain uses TRBV10-3 and TRBJ1-2; D unclear. In germline, CDR1 is ENHRY, CDR2 SYGVKD. CDR3 length: 15 residues. The V end lost 1 base, the J end lost 0 bases, and 9 bases lay between the germline ends.

The CDR3 loop reads CASSLTSGGYEQYF. In nucleotides, the CDR3 is TGCGCCAGCAGCTTGACTAGCGGGGGGTACGAGCAGTACTTC. This rearrangement joins TRBV5-1 to TRBJ2-7; TRBD2 matches at 12 bases. The length of the CDR3 is 14 residues. Germline V lookup: CDR1 SGHRS, CDR2 YFSETQ. V lost 1 base, J lost 4 bases, and 0 bases stayed unmatched.

This clone was observed a single time. V usage is TRBV5-8 and J usage is TRBJ1-5, with D maybe TRBD1 (6 bases). Germline CDR1 and CDR2: SGHTS and YDEGEE. This CDR3 has 14 amino acids. V shed 4 bases and J shed 0 bases, with 8 bases lying between them. CDR3 nucleotides: TGTGCCAGCAGCCCGGACAGTAGCAATCAGCCCCAGCATTTT. The encoded protein is CASSPDSSNQPQHF.

The chain uses TRBV2 and TRBJ2-5; 11 nucleotides agree with TRBD2. Losses at the gene ends were 4 bases for V and 4 bases for J; bases not matched to a gene: 5. This CDR3 has 15 residues. The germline V gene has CDR1 SNHLY and CDR2 FYNNEI. CDR3 nucleotide sequence: TGTGCCAGCAGTGGACTAGCGGGAAGGAGAGAGACCCAGTACTTC. Amino acids: CASSGLAGRRETQYF.

This chain connects TRBV16 to TRBJ1-2; D is unclear. The germline V gene has CDR1 KGHSY and CDR2 FQNENV. The V gene lost 6 bases and the J gene lost 2 bases, with 13 bases spanning the gap. The CDR3 extends over 14 amino acids. The CDR3 DNA follows: TGTGCCAGCAGGCGTCTGGGGTTAAACTATGGCTACACCTTC. It yields the protein CASRRLGLNYGYTF.

The V and J genes are TRBV11-2 and TRBJ2-7; TRBD1 might be the D (6 bases). CDR3 length: 13 residues. CDR1 and CDR2 from the germline V gene are SGHAT and FQNNGV. V gave up 6 bases and J gave up 0 bases, with 9 bases separating them. As DNA, the CDR3 is TGTGCCAGCAGTTTGGGACACTCCTACGAGCAGTACTTC. Encoded protein: CASSLGHSYEQYF.

The chain employs TRBV10-3 and TRBJ1-2; D gene ambiguous. CDR1 is ENHRY, CDR2 SYGVKD, per germline. The CDR3 is made up of 11 amino acids. V shed 3 bases and J shed 8 bases, with 7 bases lying between them. The CDR3 DNA is TGTGCCATCAGTGACCATAGGGGCTACACCTTC. It encodes CAISDHRGYTF.

The J gene is TRBJ2-5, the V gene TRBV5-4, with TRBD2 as a possible D gene (6 bases). The CDR3 has 15 amino acids. V gave up 1 base and J gave up 5 bases, with 15 bases separating them. The germline V gene encodes CDR1 SGHNT and CDR2 YYREEE (reference sequence). The CDR3 spells CASSLPTSIAETQYF. In DNA form, the CDR3 reads TGTGCCAGCAGCTTGCCCACTAGCATAGCGGAGACCCAGTACTTC.

The gene calls are TRBV5-6 and TRBJ2-4, with D unclear. Trimming removed 0 bases from V and 0 bases from J, with 4 bases in between. The CDR3 loop spans 14 amino acids. Per the germline V gene, CDR1 is SGHDT and CDR2 is YYEEEE. The CDR3 DNA follows: TGTGCCAGCAGCTTGGGACTAGCCAAAAACATTCAGTACTTC. This encodes CASSLGLAKNIQYF.

This clone showed up just once. Other DNA sequences in this sample translate to the same CDR3. V and J are TRBV7-2 and TRBJ2-1; the D is unclear. V was trimmed by 5 bases and J by 9 bases, leaving 8 bases between them. Looked up from germline, CDR1 is SGHTA and CDR2 is FQGNSA. This CDR3 has 11 residues. The CDR3 reads CASSQLGEQFF. The CDR3 nucleotides read TGTGCCAGCAGCCAGTTGGGTGAGCAGTTCTTC.

The V call is TRBV14, the J call TRBJ1-1; 9 nucleotides match TRBD1. This CDR3 is built from 15 residues. Germline values: CDR1 SGHDN, CDR2 FVKESK. V was pared by 3 bases and J by 3 bases, with 5 bases of the junction left unmatched. As DNA, the CDR3 is TGTGCCAGCAGCCACTTACAGGGGGCGGACACTGAAGCTTTCTTT. Translated, it gives CASSHLQGADTEAFF.

The table lists this clone with a few counts. The chain combines TRBV7-2 with TRBJ2-5, with 13 bases lining up with TRBD2. The CDR3 has 16 residues. Germline CDR1 reads SGHTA; CDR2 reads FQGNSA. V shed 0 bases, J shed 5 bases, and the junction held 3 bases outside the gene matches. CDR3 sequence: CASSLAGTSGTETQYF. The CDR3 DNA reads TGTGCCAGCAGCTTAGCGGGGACTAGCGGGACTGAGACCCAGTACTTC.

This chain links TRBV16 with TRBJ2-1; 10 bases line up with TRBD2. V lost 2 bases to trimming and J lost 4 bases; unmatched junction nucleotides: 8. There are 17 residues in the CDR3. The germline gives CDR1 KGHSY, CDR2 FQNENV. CDR3 sequence: CASSQLLTSGPYNEQFF. CDR3 sequence (DNA): TGTGCCAGCAGCCAACTCCTGACTAGCGGGCCTTACAATGAGCAGTTCTTC.

The chain employs TRBV7-6 and TRBJ2-6, with unresolved D. Looked up from germline, CDR1 is SGHVS and CDR2 is FNYEAQ. The CDR3 length is 14 residues. V dropped 2 bases and J dropped 0 bases, with 2 bases sitting between them. The chain's CDR3 is CASSLFSGANVLTF. The CDR3 DNA reads as TGTGCCAGCAGCTTATTCTCTGGGGCCAACGTCCTGACTTTC.

This rearrangement joins TRBV25-1 to TRBJ1-2, with TRBD1 matching 7 bases. The CDR3 spans 16 residues. Per germline, CDR1 MGHDK and CDR2 SYGVNS. The ends lost 5 bases at V and 2 bases at J; junction bases unmatched: 11. DNA for the CDR3: TGTGCCAGCAGTCCCCAATCTGGACAGGCAAACTATGGCTACACCTTC. Protein sequence: CASSPQSGQANYGYTF.

The J gene is TRBJ2-1, the V gene TRBV4-3; 9 bases are a match to TRBD1. Losses at the gene ends were 2 bases for V and 6 bases for J; bases not matched to a gene: 5. This CDR3 has 15 amino acids. Germline CDR1 and CDR2: LGHNA and YSLEER. DNA of the CDR3: TGCGCCAGCAGCCAACTATACAGGGGGCTCAATGAGCAGTTCTTC. This gives the protein CASSQLYRGLNEQFF.